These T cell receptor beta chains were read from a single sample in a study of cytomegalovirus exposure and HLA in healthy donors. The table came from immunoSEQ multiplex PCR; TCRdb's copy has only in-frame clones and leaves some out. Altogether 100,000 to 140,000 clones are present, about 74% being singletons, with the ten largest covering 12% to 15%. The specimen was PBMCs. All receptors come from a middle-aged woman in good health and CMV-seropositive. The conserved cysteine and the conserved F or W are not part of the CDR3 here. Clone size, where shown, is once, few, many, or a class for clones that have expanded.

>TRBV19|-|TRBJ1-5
ASSIFAYQGDNQPQH
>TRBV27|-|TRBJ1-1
ASSSQTGTEAF
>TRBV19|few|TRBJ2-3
ASSIRSVSTDTQY
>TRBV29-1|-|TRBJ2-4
SVEMRGVNIQY
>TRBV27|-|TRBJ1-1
ASSVTTRTEAF
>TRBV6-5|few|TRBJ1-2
ASSYSQGLDYGYT
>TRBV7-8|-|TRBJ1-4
ASSWGQGATNEKLF
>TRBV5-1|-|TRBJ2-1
ASSLSSTGGFNNEQF
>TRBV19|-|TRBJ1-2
ASSARTGEAYGYT
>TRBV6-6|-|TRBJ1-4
ASTRGQEARF
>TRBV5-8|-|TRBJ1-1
ASSWDTKGGTEAF
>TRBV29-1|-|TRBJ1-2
SVYSGTGGIRNYGYT
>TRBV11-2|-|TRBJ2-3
ASSLRVWGGRDTQY
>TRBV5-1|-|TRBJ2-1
ASSQSGGDYNEQF
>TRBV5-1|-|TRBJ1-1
ASSVQGTEAF
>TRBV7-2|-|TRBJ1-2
ASSPRSNYGYT
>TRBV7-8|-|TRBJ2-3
ASSLDRVADTQY
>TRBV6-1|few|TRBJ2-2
ASNRGTNTGELF
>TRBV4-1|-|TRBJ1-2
ASSHPIPGESGYT
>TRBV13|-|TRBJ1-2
ASSRRPQSGYT
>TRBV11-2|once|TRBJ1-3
ASSPLQDSSGNTIY
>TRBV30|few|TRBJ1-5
AWSLNSNQPQH
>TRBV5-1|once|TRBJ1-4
ASSLGDREEEKLF
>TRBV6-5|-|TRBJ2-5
ASNGGQETQY
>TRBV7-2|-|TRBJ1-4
ASSPQGTVREKLF
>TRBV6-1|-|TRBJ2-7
ASSALGRGDYEQY
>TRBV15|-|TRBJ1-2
ATSMGAYGYT
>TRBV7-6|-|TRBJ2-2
ASSLEAGTGELF
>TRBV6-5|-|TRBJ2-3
ASRTVSTDTQY
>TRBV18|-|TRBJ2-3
ASSPDRDTQY
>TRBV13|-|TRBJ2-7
ASSASSYEQY
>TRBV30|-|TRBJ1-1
AWSVNGGTEAF
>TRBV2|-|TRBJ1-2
ATTTQGFYGYT
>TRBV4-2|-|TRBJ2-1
ASSQAGNEQF
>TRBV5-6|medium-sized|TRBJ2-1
ASSLEQVTYNEQF